Listed below are T cell receptor beta chains from one sample, sequenced in a study of identical twins. TCRdb analysed the 5' RACE reads with MiXCR anew, one entry per CDR3 protein. This table holds around 370,000 distinct CDR3 sequences, approximately 8.8% found once. The sequenced material came from naive T cells sorted from blood. The receptor set was obtained from a woman between 45 and 60 years old in good health. Each CDR3 is given with its conserved first and last residue. D genes are given only for firm matches. Where a row states a size, it is once, few, many or the class of an expanded clone; other rows omit it.

d_call: TRBD2
cdr3_length: 16
j_call: TRBJ2-3
v_call: TRBV20-1
clone_size: many
cdr3_aa: CSASPLREGLGDTQYF
cdr3_nt: TGCAGTGCTAGCCCTCTGCGGGAGGGCCTAGGAGATACGCAGTATTTT

d_call: -
cdr3_length: 17
j_call: TRBJ2-1
v_call: TRBV12-3/TRBV12-4
clone_size: many
cdr3_aa: CASSILSLGGAYNEQFF
cdr3_nt: TGTGCCAGCAGTATTCTCTCCCTCGGCGGGGCATACAATGAGCAGTTCTTC

d_call: -
cdr3_length: 11
j_call: TRBJ2-1
v_call: TRBV30
clone_size: few
cdr3_aa: CAWSVRLEQFF
cdr3_nt: TGTGCCTGGAGTGTACGGTTAGAGCAGTTCTTC

d_call: TRBD1
cdr3_length: 15
j_call: TRBJ2-2
v_call: TRBV11-2
clone_size: -
cdr3_aa: CASSSGQGRNGELFF
cdr3_nt: TGTGCCAGCAGCTCAGGACAGGGGAGGAACGGGGAGCTGTTTTTT

d_call: TRBD2
cdr3_length: 13
j_call: TRBJ2-5
v_call: TRBV12-3/TRBV12-4
clone_size: once
cdr3_aa: CASSPGRVGTQYF
cdr3_nt: TGTGCCAGCAGCCCCGGGAGGGTGGGGACCCAGTACTTC

d_call: -
cdr3_length: 15
j_call: TRBJ2-1
v_call: TRBV7-9
clone_size: -
cdr3_aa: CASSFIAAGDNDQFF
cdr3_nt: TGTGCCAGCAGCTTTATCGCGGCTGGCGACAATGACCAGTTCTTC

d_call: -
cdr3_length: 16
j_call: TRBJ1-2
v_call: TRBV27
clone_size: few
cdr3_aa: CASGIATLGRLYGYTF
cdr3_nt: TGTGCCAGCGGAATAGCAACCCTGGGAAGGCTCTATGGCTACACCTTC

d_call: TRBD1
cdr3_length: 14
j_call: TRBJ2-7
v_call: TRBV6-5
clone_size: few
cdr3_aa: CASRLRDRRYEQYF
cdr3_nt: TGTGCCAGCAGGCTCCGGGACAGGCGGTACGAGCAGTACTTC

d_call: TRBD2
cdr3_length: 15
j_call: TRBJ2-2
v_call: TRBV29-1
clone_size: many
cdr3_aa: CSVEDAFAGGRELFF
cdr3_nt: TGCAGCGTTGAAGATGCATTCGCGGGAGGGCGGGAGCTGTTTTTT

d_call: -
cdr3_length: 12
j_call: TRBJ2-3
v_call: TRBV29-1
clone_size: few
cdr3_aa: CSVRTDRDTQYF
cdr3_nt: TGCAGCGTCAGGACGGACCGAGATACGCAGTATTTT

d_call: -
cdr3_length: 16
j_call: TRBJ1-1
v_call: TRBV5-6
clone_size: -
cdr3_aa: CASSSYRTEKNTEAFF
cdr3_nt: TGTGCCAGCAGCTCCTACCGAACAGAAAAGAACACTGAAGCTTTCTTT

d_call: TRBD1
cdr3_length: 15
j_call: TRBJ1-1
v_call: TRBV6-6
clone_size: -
cdr3_aa: CASSYTTGGGSEAFF
cdr3_nt: TGTGCCAGCAGTTACACGACAGGGGGTGGGAGTGAAGCTTTCTTT

d_call: TRBD1
cdr3_length: 13
j_call: TRBJ2-3
v_call: TRBV11-2
clone_size: many
cdr3_aa: CASRRTGGDTQYF
cdr3_nt: TGTGCCAGCAGACGGACAGGAGGCGATACGCAGTATTTT

d_call: -
cdr3_length: 14
j_call: TRBJ1-1
v_call: TRBV2
clone_size: many
cdr3_aa: CASSEFPGNTEAFF
cdr3_nt: TGTGCCAGCAGTGAGTTTCCTGGGAACACTGAAGCTTTCTTT

d_call: -
cdr3_length: 17
j_call: TRBJ2-2
v_call: TRBV5-1
clone_size: few
cdr3_aa: CASSPEGWRAVTGELFF
cdr3_nt: TGCGCCAGCAGCCCGGAGGGGTGGAGGGCCGTCACCGGGGAGCTGTTTTTT

d_call: -
cdr3_length: 12
j_call: TRBJ2-7
v_call: TRBV20-1
clone_size: few
cdr3_aa: CSVWDLSYEQYF
cdr3_nt: TGCAGTGTTTGGGACCTTTCCTACGAGCAGTACTTC

d_call: TRBD2
cdr3_length: 17
j_call: TRBJ2-1
v_call: TRBV9
clone_size: -
cdr3_aa: CASSLFPGLAAYNEQFF
cdr3_nt: TGTGCCAGCAGCCTTTTCCCCGGACTAGCTGCCTACAATGAGCAGTTCTTC

d_call: -
cdr3_length: 17
j_call: TRBJ2-1
v_call: TRBV2
clone_size: few
cdr3_aa: CASRTAFRRTSYNEQFF
cdr3_nt: TGTGCCAGCAGGACCGCCTTTCGACGGACTTCCTACAATGAGCAGTTCTTC

d_call: TRBD1
cdr3_length: 15
j_call: TRBJ1-1
v_call: TRBV6-5
clone_size: -
cdr3_aa: CASSLQQGADTEAFF
cdr3_nt: TGTGCCAGCAGTCTACAACAGGGGGCAGACACTGAAGCTTTCTTT

d_call: -
cdr3_length: 15
j_call: TRBJ2-3
v_call: TRBV4-1
clone_size: few
cdr3_aa: CASSQDPVERLPQYF
cdr3_nt: TGCGCCAGCAGCCAAGATCCGGTAGAGAGATTGCCGCAGTATTTT

d_call: -
cdr3_length: 16
j_call: TRBJ2-4
v_call: TRBV6-1
clone_size: many
cdr3_aa: CASSEVYGLAKNIQYF
cdr3_nt: TGTGCCAGCAGTGAAGTGTATGGGCTAGCCAAAAACATTCAGTACTTC

d_call: TRBD2
cdr3_length: 14
j_call: TRBJ2-7
v_call: TRBV13
clone_size: many
cdr3_aa: CASSLGTSGNEQYF
cdr3_nt: TGTGCCAGCAGCTTAGGGACTAGCGGGAACGAGCAGTACTTC

d_call: -
cdr3_length: 13
j_call: TRBJ1-5
v_call: TRBV10-2
clone_size: -
cdr3_aa: CASSVGSNQPQHF
cdr3_nt: TGCGCCAGCAGTGTGGGTAGCAATCAGCCCCAGCATTTT

d_call: -
cdr3_length: 14
j_call: TRBJ1-1
v_call: TRBV20-1
clone_size: many
cdr3_aa: CSAREDRPAAEAFF
cdr3_nt: TGCAGTGCTAGAGAGGATCGGCCTGCTGCTGAAGCTTTCTTT

d_call: TRBD1
cdr3_length: 14
j_call: TRBJ1-5
v_call: TRBV3-1
clone_size: few
cdr3_aa: CASSPLKGAQPQHF
cdr3_nt: TGTGCCAGCAGCCCCCTGAAGGGGGCACAGCCCCAGCATTTT

d_call: -
cdr3_length: 15
j_call: TRBJ2-5
v_call: TRBV5-1
clone_size: few
cdr3_aa: CASSLNQGLGETQYF
cdr3_nt: TGCGCCAGCAGCTTGAACCAGGGGCTGGGGGAGACCCAGTACTTC

d_call: -
cdr3_length: 15
j_call: TRBJ1-4
v_call: TRBV20-1
clone_size: -
cdr3_aa: CSARGMVRTGEGLFF
cdr3_nt: TGCAGTGCTAGAGGAATGGTACGGACCGGGGAGGGACTGTTTTTT

d_call: -
cdr3_length: 16
j_call: TRBJ2-6
v_call: TRBV12-3/TRBV12-4
clone_size: few
cdr3_aa: CAIPQEPRSGANVLTF
cdr3_nt: TGTGCCATCCCACAGGAACCCCGCTCTGGGGCCAACGTCCTGACTTTC

d_call: -
cdr3_length: 14
j_call: TRBJ2-6
v_call: TRBV12-3/TRBV12-4
clone_size: many
cdr3_aa: CASSRASGSNVLTF
cdr3_nt: TGTGCCAGCAGCCGGGCATCGGGTTCCAACGTCCTGACTTTC

d_call: -
cdr3_length: 15
j_call: TRBJ2-3
v_call: TRBV5-5
clone_size: many
cdr3_aa: CASSLFDTITDTQYF
cdr3_nt: TGTGCCAGCAGCTTGTTTGACACGATCACAGATACGCAGTATTTT

d_call: -
cdr3_length: 11
j_call: TRBJ2-1
v_call: TRBV24-1
clone_size: -
cdr3_aa: CATGTDSEQFF
cdr3_nt: TGTGCCACCGGAACAGACTCCGAGCAGTTCTTC

d_call: -
cdr3_length: 16
j_call: TRBJ2-1
v_call: TRBV7-8
clone_size: -
cdr3_aa: CASSSAEGRGWNEQFF
cdr3_nt: TGTGCCAGCAGCTCGGCCGAGGGCCGTGGGTGGAATGAGCAGTTCTTC

d_call: TRBD2
cdr3_length: 18
j_call: TRBJ2-3
v_call: TRBV27
clone_size: -
cdr3_aa: CASSLSIWASGGGDTQYF
cdr3_nt: TGTGCCAGCAGTTTATCTATTTGGGCTAGCGGGGGCGGAGATACGCAGTATTTT

d_call: -
cdr3_length: 11
j_call: TRBJ2-1
v_call: TRBV19
clone_size: -
cdr3_aa: CASMSGNEQFF
cdr3_nt: TGTGCCAGTATGTCAGGCAATGAGCAGTTCTTC

d_call: -
cdr3_length: 13
j_call: TRBJ2-5
v_call: TRBV7-2
clone_size: few
cdr3_aa: CASSLPWGETQYF
cdr3_nt: TGTGCCAGCAGCTTGCCCTGGGGGGAGACCCAGTACTTC

d_call: TRBD2
cdr3_length: 16
j_call: TRBJ2-1
v_call: TRBV5-1
clone_size: few
cdr3_aa: CASSLVGSGKNNEQFF
cdr3_nt: TGCGCCAGCAGCTTGGTGGGCAGCGGGAAAAACAATGAGCAGTTCTTC

d_call: TRBD2
cdr3_length: 16
j_call: TRBJ2-5
v_call: TRBV10-1
clone_size: many
cdr3_aa: CASSDPSGISRKTQYF
cdr3_nt: TGCGCCAGCAGTGACCCTAGCGGGATCTCTCGGAAGACCCAGTACTTC

d_call: -
cdr3_length: 15
j_call: TRBJ2-2
v_call: TRBV30
clone_size: few
cdr3_aa: CAWSTILPNTGELFF
cdr3_nt: TGTGCCTGGAGTACAATTTTGCCGAACACCGGGGAGCTGTTTTTT

d_call: -
cdr3_length: 15
j_call: TRBJ2-4
v_call: TRBV27
clone_size: few
cdr3_aa: CASAEEGGTKNIQYF
cdr3_nt: TGTGCCAGCGCTGAAGAGGGAGGAACCAAAAACATTCAGTACTTC

d_call: -
cdr3_length: 11
j_call: TRBJ1-1
v_call: TRBV6-1
clone_size: few
cdr3_aa: CASKGFTEAFF
cdr3_nt: TGTGCCAGCAAAGGGTTCACTGAAGCTTTCTTT

d_call: TRBD1
cdr3_length: 17
j_call: TRBJ1-5
v_call: TRBV4-1
clone_size: many
cdr3_aa: CASSGRRGQGNNQPQHF
cdr3_nt: TGCGCCAGCAGCGGAAGAAGAGGACAGGGGAACAATCAGCCCCAGCATTTT

d_call: TRBD1
cdr3_length: 13
j_call: TRBJ2-1
v_call: TRBV3-1
clone_size: few
cdr3_aa: CASSPVRGQGEFF
cdr3_nt: TGTGCCAGCAGCCCCGTCAGGGGACAGGGGGAGTTCTTC

d_call: -
cdr3_length: 15
j_call: TRBJ2-1
v_call: TRBV20-1
clone_size: few
cdr3_aa: CSAKGWGKPYGEQFF
cdr3_nt: TGCAGTGCTAAAGGTTGGGGAAAACCTTACGGTGAGCAGTTCTTC

d_call: -
cdr3_length: 17
j_call: TRBJ2-2
v_call: TRBV11-2
clone_size: many
cdr3_aa: CASSLDRVGRGTGELFF
cdr3_nt: TGTGCCAGCAGCTTAGATCGTGTCGGGAGAGGAACCGGGGAGCTGTTTTTT

d_call: -
cdr3_length: 14
j_call: TRBJ2-2
v_call: TRBV20-1
clone_size: few
cdr3_aa: CSATTPTNTGELFF
cdr3_nt: TGCAGTGCTACGACACCTACAAACACCGGGGAGCTGTTTTTT

d_call: -
cdr3_length: 13
j_call: TRBJ2-3
v_call: TRBV3-1
clone_size: few
cdr3_aa: CASSQDVGDTQYF
cdr3_nt: TGTGCCAGCAGCCAAGATGTGGGCGATACGCAGTATTTT

d_call: -
cdr3_length: 13
j_call: TRBJ1-2
v_call: TRBV16
clone_size: -
cdr3_aa: CASGQSAKGGYTF
cdr3_nt: TGTGCCAGCGGCCAATCCGCTAAGGGTGGCTACACCTTC

d_call: -
cdr3_length: 12
j_call: TRBJ1-5
v_call: TRBV5-1
clone_size: -
cdr3_aa: CASSLACWPQHF
cdr3_nt: TGCGCCAGCAGCTTGGCCTGTTGGCCCCAGCATTTT

d_call: -
cdr3_length: 13
j_call: TRBJ2-1
v_call: TRBV7-9
clone_size: -
cdr3_aa: CASSSPLGNEQFF
cdr3_nt: TGTGCCAGCAGCTCCCCCTTGGGCAATGAGCAGTTCTTC

d_call: -
cdr3_length: 12
j_call: TRBJ2-5
v_call: TRBV20-1
clone_size: many
cdr3_aa: CSASTDQETQYF
cdr3_nt: TGCAGTGCTAGCACAGACCAAGAGACCCAGTACTTC

d_call: -
cdr3_length: 14
j_call: TRBJ2-1
v_call: TRBV11-2
clone_size: few
cdr3_aa: CASSPRANYNEQFF
cdr3_nt: TGTGCCAGCAGCCCCCGGGCCAACTACAATGAGCAGTTCTTC

d_call: -
cdr3_length: 13
j_call: TRBJ1-5
v_call: TRBV29-1
clone_size: many
cdr3_aa: CSAQGGRDQPQHF
cdr3_nt: TGCAGCGCGCAGGGTGGAAGAGATCAGCCCCAGCATTTT

d_call: -
cdr3_length: 22
j_call: TRBJ1-5
v_call: TRBV10-3
clone_size: few
cdr3_aa: CAISESARQAGATAGKNQPQHF
cdr3_nt: TGTGCCATCAGTGAGTCCGCGCGGCAGGCTGGAGCGACGGCAGGGAAGAATCAGCCCCAGCATTTT

d_call: TRBD2
cdr3_length: 16
j_call: TRBJ2-1
v_call: TRBV5-1
clone_size: -
cdr3_aa: CASSFQTSGSYNEQFF
cdr3_nt: TGCGCCAGCAGCTTCCAGACTAGCGGGTCATACAATGAGCAGTTCTTC

d_call: -
cdr3_length: 11
j_call: TRBJ2-7
v_call: TRBV6-1
clone_size: few
cdr3_aa: CASTHQYEQYF
cdr3_nt: TGTGCCAGCACCCACCAATACGAGCAGTACTTC

d_call: -
cdr3_length: 18
j_call: TRBJ2-1
v_call: TRBV6-5
clone_size: -
cdr3_aa: CASSYTEPGLRIYNEQFF
cdr3_nt: TGTGCCAGCAGTTACACAGAACCGGGCCTCCGGATTTACAATGAGCAGTTCTTC

d_call: TRBD2
cdr3_length: 17
j_call: TRBJ2-1
v_call: TRBV5-1
clone_size: few
cdr3_aa: CASSRTGTSGSYNEQFF
cdr3_nt: TGCGCCAGCAGCCGGACCGGGACTAGCGGGAGTTACAATGAGCAGTTCTTC